This T cell receptor (beta chain) was identified in a study of cytomegalovirus exposure and HLA in healthy donors (dated by TCRdb to 2015 to 2018). With respect to the entire study: According to an earlier analysis of 587 of the donors, about 190 million T cells yielded approximately 120 million unique TCR beta sequences and 250 to 350 Gb of sequence data. An early release that covered fewer than 750 HLA-typed donors contained 300 to 350 gigabases of sequencing data and 80 million or so unique TCR sequences. Among the approximately 430 genotyped donors, roughly 80% belonged to the genetic ancestry cluster associated with self-reported Caucasian donors. The aim of the study was to test whether cataloging public T cell receptors could identify signatures of past pathogen exposure. The T cell repertoires of some 670 subjects were profiled by immunosequencing and related to cytomegalovirus serostatus. Besides the first cohort of around 670 subjects, a separate validation cohort made up of 120 different subjects was used. High-throughput TCR immunosequencing, statistical association of individual TCRs with disease status, and machine learning were combined to predict cytomegalovirus infection status. A later analysis re-analyzed previously published TCR beta repertoires from about 600 donors and added high-resolution HLA genotyping to study TCR occurrence patterns. Rather than using new phenotypic data, the later analysis identified candidate immune exposures from TCR beta sequences and from how often those sequences occurred across donors. In an earlier analysis of 587 of the donors, high-throughput TCR beta sequencing was used to judge whether each TCR beta V gene segment behaved as functional or pseudogenic. Donor age, sex, ethnicity and CMV serostatus were collected together with the repertoire data. A later genetic analysis used genome-wide SNP genotypes for 398 of the 666 donors, treating that subset as a discovery cohort. Every discovery cohort repertoire had been produced on one sequencing platform. Class I and class II HLA loci were covered by the typing at four-digit resolution. The number of donors typed differed by locus, with roughly 620-630 for A, B, C, DRB1 and DQB1, roughly 550 for DQA1, over 600 for DPA1, and around 460 for DPB1. Roughly five DR-DQ haplotypes were treated as single units for association and clustering because of strong linkage in the cohort. Among 350 to 400 genotyped donors of the cohort, an average of approximately 240,000 unique TCR beta nucleotide sequences were sequenced per donor, roughly 20% of them non-productive.

In total, over 600 healthy bone marrow donors made up the cohort. At the time of sampling, every cohort member was nominally healthy, though immune exposures that went unrecorded were likely present. The donor was CMV seropositive and belonged to the group of over 250 seropositive cohort members. A peripheral blood sample was provided by each donor, and peripheral blood mononuclear cells were used for TCR beta sequencing. The Qiagen DNeasy Blood Extraction Kit was used to extract genomic DNA from the blood cell samples. Libraries came from the immunoSEQ multiplex PCR assay. For the multiplex PCR, a mixture combining 60 forward primers for TCR Vbeta segments and 13 reverse primers for TCR Jbeta segments was used. A multiplex PCR assay on genomic DNA amplified the CDR3 region of rearranged TCR beta genes. On the Illumina HiSeq System, the amplified TCR beta libraries were sequenced as 87-base-pair reads. The source study handled its data this way. Across the roughly 700 repertoires, a later analysis counted roughly 84 million unique TCR beta chains, about 10 million of which were shared by at least two donors. Raw reads were error-corrected and collapsed into unique sequences with a nearest-neighbor algorithm that merged closely related sequences to remove PCR and sequencing errors. Alignment of CDR3 sequences to IMGT reference sequences was used to assign V, D and J gene segments. Each retained sequence needed at least a six-nucleotide match to both a V gene segment and a J gene segment. A rearrangement was called productive if the CDR3 had no stop codons and remained in frame with V and J, and every other rearrangement was called non-productive. CDR3 was defined according to IMGT convention as the region running from the second conserved V-encoded cysteine to the conserved J-encoded phenylalanine. The earlier analysis of about 500 of the donors excluded sequences that lacked an unambiguous match to a single V gene segment. In an earlier analysis of around 590 of the donors, a V segment was called functional when productive rearrangements were above 56.7%, and segregating when the standard deviation between donors exceeded 5%. To diagnose cytomegalovirus status from the catalog of TCR beta chain sequences, a statistical classification framework was built. A later analysis assigned V and J genes by comparing TCR nucleotide sequences with IMGT/GENE-DB human TR gene sequences. A later analysis assigned CDR3 sequences and most-parsimonious VDJ recombination scenarios with the TCRdist pipeline. A later analysis defined each TCR beta chain by its CDR3 amino acid sequence plus V-gene family, and excluded reads lacking a unique V-gene family. To address suspected cross-contamination and a sequencing artifact, a later analysis removed around 600 highly shared, low-generation-probability nucleotide sequences. In a later analysis, a clonal expansion index for each public chain was calculated from normalized within-repertoire ranks of inferred template counts. In a later analysis, generation probabilities were computed with a VDJ recombination model fitted to out-of-frame rearrangements, and the resulting probabilities were checked against IGoR. In a later analysis, hypergeometric tests were used to score TCR-TCR, TCR-HLA and TCR-CMV co-occurrence, with a repertoire-size bias correction applied to TCR pairs. False discovery rates were estimated in a later analysis by permuting HLA or CMV assignments 20 times. In a later analysis, co-occurring TCRs were grouped with DBSCAN, and TCRdist sequence similarity was added when clustering was performed within HLA-allele-positive subsets. Co-occurrence clustering excluded repertoires with fewer than 30,000 or more than 120,000 public chains, plus five with anomalous nucleotide sharing. TCRdb obtained this table from immuneACCESS and retained in-frame rearrangements with V and J assigned. These tables miss some clones; where compared with another copy, unresolved V genes account for less than half of the shortfall, and the remainder is unexplained. Clonal size and the V and J genes are those of that table, whereas D and trimming came from the DNA. This sample holds 75,000 to 100,000 clones; about 83% were observed only once. The top ten constitute 16% of the sample.

Note on this clone: Its antigen is still unknown. One junction end does not reproduce the germline sequence, and a read error may be involved.

Beyond this particular receptor, the publication reports: Linkage disequilibrium might explain the correlated functional status among segregating V segments, but an unknown experimental factor could not be excluded. When HLA alleles, especially DR and DQ, strongly co-occurred, TCR associations were difficult to assign to individual alleles. Because HLA typing was unavailable for some donors at each locus, only the typed subset was used in association tests. Three of the identified cytomegalovirus-associated TCR beta chains were confirmed in vitro to be specific for cytomegalovirus antigens. A later genetic analysis associated a missense DCLRE1C variant with V-gene and J-gene trimming of TCR beta chains, and an independent cohort replicated the association. According to a later genetic analysis, donors in an Asian-associated ancestry cluster had fewer N-insertions in productive TCRs than the roughly 660-donor mean. The classifier was reported to diagnose cytomegalovirus status with high specificity and sensitivity in both the original cohort and the validation cohort. This cohort had only TCR beta chains sequenced, and the lack of alpha or paired-chain data limited which features could be detected. A further reported finding was that TCR beta sequences accurately predicted the HLA-A and HLA-B alleles for most subjects in the first cohort. Specific HLA alleles were associated with more than 15,000 TCR beta sequences at a false discovery rate of 0.05 in a later analysis. Broadly in line with IMGT annotations, most TCR beta V segments showed up in productive rearrangements about 87% or about 30% of the time in an earlier analysis of several hundred of the donors. Sequencing depth was assumed to be roughly uniform across donors in the presence/absence analyses, though that assumption may not hold. The authors suggested that the approach could potentially be generalized to other disease states and immunological phenotypes. In a later analysis, TCR association rates were found to vary across HLA loci, with the most associated TCRs seen for DRB1 alleles and the fewest for HLA-C alleles. Immune exposure information for the cohort was limited to CMV serostatus. A cluster of highly shared sequence variants was judged likely to represent a technical artifact of the sequencing pipeline. Most TCR sequences were observed very rarely across donors, whereas some public TCRs were present in many individuals. In the study, about 150 TCR beta chains were listed as associated with cytomegalovirus. Over 15 rarely observed V segments, including chromosome 9 orphons, were excluded from the earlier analysis of a few hundred of the donors because counts were too low. Some IMGT-functional V segments, including TRBV6-2 and TRBV6-3, could not be distinguished by the 87-base-pair reads and were therefore excluded. Compared with equally common non-associated chains, HLA-associated TCR beta chains in a later analysis were more clonally expanded and had lower generation probabilities. In a later analysis, most CMV-associated TCR beta chains were found to appear HLA-restricted, with HLA associations seemingly driven largely by CMV exposure. In a later analysis, several top co-occurrence clusters were reported to appear linked to parvovirus B19, influenza, CMV and Epstein-Barr virus.

Reading from cysteine to phenylalanine, the CDR3 counts 15 amino acids. Only the CDR3 DNA stays, 45 bases, in frame from base 1. The CDR1 and CDR2 encoded by the germline V gene (reference sequence) are SEHNR and FQNEAQ. The sample consisted of PBMCs. This clonotype originated in a man aged 60 to 69 in good health and CMV-seropositive. The chain is encoded by TRBV7-9 joined to TRBJ1-1, and TRBD1 aligns with 7 junction nucleotides. The CDR3: CASSVAGQKNTEAFF. The base sequence is TGTGCCAGCAGCGTAGCGGGACAGAAGAACACTGAAGCTTTCTTT. Outside the CDR3, residues come from the reference TRBV7-9 and TRBJ1-1 proteins, so the full variable domain is: DTGVSQNPRHKITKRGQNVTFRCDPISEHNRLYWYRQTLGQGPEFLTYFQNEAQLEKSRLLSDRFSAERPKGSFSTLEIQRTEQGDSAMYLCASSVAGQKNTEAFFGQGTRLTVV.